Given below is one T cell receptor (beta chain) in context. Its antigen is as yet unknown. These data belong to a study of T cells in narcolepsy. The study, taken as a whole, reports: Same-patient CSF and blood CD4+ T cell clonotypes included HCRT-specific and TRIB2-specific autoreactive ones. Autoreactive clone sequences were missing from some blood memory CD4+ repertoires. Healthy controls reportedly lacked the autoreactive clonotypes serially found in patients' blood.

Germline values: CDR1 SEHNR, CDR2 FQNEAQ (reference sequence). Trimming cost V 1 base and J 3 bases, with 13 bases left between them. The CDR3 has 16 residues. The protocol was immunoSEQ multiplex PCR, while the TCRdb copy is restricted to in-frame clones and leaves out a portion. Of some 30,000 clones listed, roughly nine tenths are singletons. The origin of this receptor is a human donor with narcolepsy. The sample consisted of CD45RA- memory CD4+ T cells from PBMCs. This rearrangement joins TRBV7-9 to TRBJ2-1; tentatively, D is TRBD1 (6 bases). The CDR3 loop is CASSLGEGTYYNEQFF. The CDR3 DNA sequence: TGTGCCAGCAGCTTAGGAGAAGGGACATACTACAATGAGCAGTTCTTC.